The next 6 T cell receptor beta chains were all read from a single sample in a study of tumor-infiltrating lymphocytes in localized non-small cell lung cancer. Method: immunoSEQ multiplex PCR; TCRdb's copy keeps in-frame clones and lacks some. The sample lists about 15,000 clones; about 75% were seen once. The sequenced sample was lung tumor tissue. The source is a human donor with non-small cell lung cancer.

This chain joins TRBV11-2 and TRBJ1-1; D ambiguous. There are 15 residues in the CDR3. The germline V and J ends were trimmed by 4 bases and 5 bases, with 17 bases remaining between them. CDR1 SGHAT and CDR2 FQNNGV come from the germline V gene. CDR3 residues: CASSSRVVYRTEAFF. CDR3 bases: TGTGCCAGCAGCTCTCGGGTCGTCTATCGGACTGAAGCTTTCTTT.

The gene calls are TRBV11-2 and TRBJ2-3; 7 nucleotides match TRBD1. The junction had 6 bases not matched to a gene; V was cut back by 3 bases and J by 0 bases. Germline CDR1 and CDR2: SGHAT and FQNNGV. CDR3 size: 16 residues. For the CDR3, the DNA is TGTGCCAGCAGCTTCGGACAGGCGACTAGCACAGATACGCAGTATTTT. Translated: CASSFGQATSTDTQYF.

The genes are TRBV10-3 and TRBJ1-2; no firm D call. Germline CDR1 ENHRY, CDR2 SYGVKD. CDR3 length equals 13 residues. V lost 3 bases to trimming and J lost 2 bases, with 7 bases between them. Here the CDR3 reads CAISDLKNYGYTF. The DNA of the CDR3 is TGTGCCATCAGTGACTTGAAGAACTATGGCTACACCTTC.

This clone appeared a single time. The gene calls are TRBV19 and TRBJ2-6; the D call may be TRBD1 or TRBD2 (6 bases each). The ends were cut back, 1 base at V and 0 bases at J, with 7 bases in the middle. This CDR3 has 16 residues. Germline V CDR1 and CDR2: LNHDA, SQIVND (reference sequence). The CDR3 here is CASSIGGASGANVLTF. The CDR3 nucleotides read TGTGCCAGTAGTATAGGGGGGGCCTCTGGGGCCAACGTCCTGACTTTC.

This clone has more than one count but fewer than ten. This sequence joins TRBV29-1 and TRBJ2-5; tentatively, D is TRBD1 (6 bases). There are 13 residues in the CDR3. CDR1 SQVTM and CDR2 ANQGSEA come from the germline V gene. V was trimmed by 6 bases and J by 5 bases, leaving 16 bases between them. DNA of the CDR3: TGCAGCGTGTTCAGGGGTTTTGAGGAGACCCAGTACTTC. Translating it yields CSVFRGFEETQYF.

The V gene is TRBV25-1, the J gene TRBJ1-2; 10 bases match TRBD1. Germline CDR1 is MGHDK and CDR2 is SYGVNS. The CDR3 has 13 amino acids. V trimming: 6 bases; J trimming: 4 bases; junction bases outside the gene matches: 2. For the CDR3, the DNA is TGTGCCAGCAGGCGACAGGGGGCCTATGGCTACACCTTC. Translating gives CASRRQGAYGYTF.